This T cell receptor (beta chain) was found in a study of shared clonotypes between healthy human individuals. On the study more broadly: For every donor, three CD4 naive, three CD4 memory, two CD8 naive and one CD8 memory plates were used.

The assay was immunoSEQ multiplex PCR, and TCRdb's table has in-frame clones only and misses some. The profile shows more than 900,000 clones, around three quarters of them singletons. CDR1 is GTSNPN, CDR2 SVGIG, per germline (reference sequence). CDR3 size: 13 residues. J lost 6 bases, V lost 1 base, and 4 bases had no gene match. The receptor was derived from a man between 18 and 35 years old in good health. Some clones in this sample may be carry-over from other donors' samples. J is TRBJ2-7 and V is TRBV30; 9 positions match TRBD1. Input material: memory CD4+ T cells from PBMCs. Subset: CD45RA-negative fraction. DNA of the CDR3: TGTGCCTGGAGTGGGGACAGGGCCCTCGAGCAGTACTTC. This gives the protein CAWSGDRALEQYF. The whole variable domain, filled in from reference TRBV30 and TRBJ2-7, reads SQTIHQWPATLVQPVGSPLSLECTVEGTSNPNLYWYRQAAGRGLQLLFYSVGIGQISSEVPQNLSASRPQDRQFILSSKKLLLSDSGFYLCAWSGDRALEQYFGPGTRLTVT.